Shown below are 16 T cell receptor beta chains from a single sample sequenced in a study of OX40 agonist ivuxolimab in advanced cancers. The repertoire was sequenced with immunoSEQ multiplex PCR; TCRdb's copy has only in-frame clones and lacks some. The sample has around 34,000 clones, approximately 79% seen once. The sample was CD4+ or CD8+ T cells sorted from blood, taken in a trial of the OX40 agonist ivuxolimab. The receptors originated from an adult with an advanced solid tumor such as melanoma, head and neck, liver or kidney cancer.

Only one count was recorded for this clone. The chain joins TRBV5-1 to TRBJ1-2, with D uncertain. This CDR3 has 12 residues. The V gene lost 0 bases and the J gene lost 2 bases, with 2 bases spanning the gap. Per germline, CDR1 SGHRS and CDR2 YFSETQ. The CDR3, as DNA: TGCGCCAGCAGCTTGGGGAACTATGGCTACACCTTC. The encoded protein is CASSLGNYGYTF. Full variable domain (missing parts from reference TRBV5-1 and TRBJ1-2): KAGVTQTPRYLIKTRGQQVTLSCSPISGHRSVSWYQQTPGQGLQFLFEYFSETQRNKGNFPGRFSGRQFSNSRSEMNVSTLELGDSALYLCASSLGNYGYTFGSGTRLTVV.

The gene calls are TRBV6-5 and TRBJ2-3; 8 bases fit TRBD2. CDR3 length equals 13 residues. Germline CDR1 reads MNHEY; CDR2 reads SVGAGI. The junction had 7 bases not matched to a gene; V was cut back by 10 bases and J by 4 bases. The CDR3 sequence is CATGGGASDTQYF. DNA of the CDR3: TGTGCCACGGGGGGGGGCGCATCAGATACGCAGTATTTT.

This clone was detected only a few times. This rearrangement joins TRBV10-3 to TRBJ2-7; 7 nucleotides line up with TRBD1. CDR3 length: 18 residues. The V gene end was trimmed by 2 bases and the J gene end by 0 bases; junction bases not matched to a gene: 13. In germline, CDR1 is ENHRY, CDR2 SYGVKD. The CDR3 DNA reads as TGTGCCATCAGTGAGCTCCCGTCAGACAGGGCGAGCTCCTACGAGCAGTACTTC. As protein: CAISELPSDRASSYEQYF.

The genes are TRBV9 and TRBJ2-1, with 7 bases lining up with TRBD1. The V gene's germline CDR1 is SGDLS and CDR2 YYNGEE. This CDR3 spans 17 amino acids. V shed 4 bases and J 3 bases; nucleotides not matched to a gene: 13. CDR3 protein: CASSPRDSPLVYNEQFF. The CDR3 nucleotides read TGTGCCAGCAGCCCCCGGGACAGCCCCCTCGTCTACAATGAGCAGTTCTTC.

The chain uses TRBV28 and TRBJ1-1; 8 nucleotides agree with TRBD1. This CDR3 is built from 13 residues. Germline CDR1 reads MDHEN; CDR2 reads SYDVKM. J lost 8 bases, V lost 6 bases, and 8 bases had no gene match. The CDR3 loop reads CASSRGRGPEAFF. Here the CDR3 DNA reads TGTGCCAGCAGCAGGGGGCGCGGCCCCGAAGCTTTCTTT.

The chain recombines TRBV25-1 with TRBJ1-1, with no clear D. V lost 4 bases, J lost 0 bases, and 6 bases lay in between. The CDR3 sequence is 13 residues long. CDR1 and CDR2 (germline): MGHDK, SYGVNS. CDR3 protein: CASSGPLNTEAFF. The CDR3 region has the DNA TGTGCCAGCAGTGGACCGCTGAACACTGAAGCTTTCTTT.

The chain links TRBV6-6 to TRBJ1-2, with D unresolved. Between the trimmed V and J ends, which lost 4 bases and 8 bases, there was a span of 17 bases. Germline V gene data show CDR1 as MNHNY and CDR2 as SVGAGI (reference sequence). The CDR3 runs to 14 residues. CDR3 sequence reads: CASSSRSGWRGYTF. The CDR3 bases are TGTGCCAGCAGTTCTCGGAGTGGGTGGAGGGGCTACACCTTC.

This clone was observed once. The rearrangement joins TRBV28 to TRBJ2-2; D gene uncertain. Germline V lookup: CDR1 MDHEN, CDR2 SYDVKM. The V gene lost 3 bases and the J gene lost 1 base, with 9 bases spanning the gap. The length of the CDR3 is 15 residues. The CDR3 reads CASSFDGRNTGELFF. In DNA, the CDR3 is TGTGCCAGCAGTTTTGACGGGCGGAACACCGGGGAGCTGTTTTTT.

This clone was detected once. The V and J genes are TRBV28 and TRBJ2-7, with D perhaps TRBD2 (5 bases). V was shortened by 3 bases and J by 7 bases, with 19 bases between the two germline ends. CDR3 length: 15 amino acids. The germline gives CDR1 MDHEN, CDR2 SYDVKM. The CDR3 protein is CASSFSQASSWEQYF. In nucleotides, the CDR3 is TGTGCCAGCAGTTTCAGCCAGGCATCTAGCTGGGAGCAGTACTTC.

The chain is built from TRBV7-9 and TRBJ2-3; no firm D call. V was shortened by 5 bases and J by 1 base, with 16 bases between the two germline ends. The CDR3 has 16 residues. In germline, CDR1 is SEHNR, CDR2 FQNEAQ (reference sequence). This chain's CDR3 is CASSLYPSGGTDTQYF. In DNA, the CDR3 is TGTGCCAGCAGCCTATACCCCTCCGGCGGCACAGATACGCAGTATTTT.

J is TRBJ2-7 and V is TRBV5-1; TRBD1 matches at 10 bases. CDR1 SGHRS and CDR2 YFSETQ come from the germline V gene. This CDR3 is built from 15 residues. J gave up 5 bases and V 3 bases, and 8 bases lay outside the gene matches. CDR3 DNA: TGCGCCAGCAGCTCCTCGACAGGGGGCTACGACGAGCAGTACTTC. It specifies CASSSSTGGYDEQYF.

The gene calls are TRBV28 and TRBJ2-7, with D maybe TRBD1 (6 bases). The germline gives CDR1 MDHEN, CDR2 SYDVKM. V lost 6 bases and J 11 bases, leaving 17 bases between the germline ends. This CDR3 is 12 amino acids long. The CDR3 sequence is CASRSTGYRKYF. CDR3 coding DNA: TGTGCCAGCAGATCTACAGGGTACCGAAAGTACTTC.

The chain uses TRBV29-1 and TRBJ1-5; no clear D. Germline CDR1 SQVTM, CDR2 ANQGSEA. The germline V and J ends were trimmed by 0 bases and 11 bases, with 14 bases remaining between them. This CDR3 region has 13 residues. The CDR3 sequence is CSVEEIHGGAQHF. CDR3 sequence (DNA): TGCAGCGTTGAAGAGATACATGGTGGGGCCCAGCATTTT. The entire variable domain, with the rest obtained from reference TRBV29-1 and TRBJ1-5, is as follows: SAVISQKPSRDICQRGTSLTIQCQVDSQVTMMFWYRQQPGQSLTLIATANQGSEATYESGFVIDKFPISRPNLTFSTLTVSNMSPEDSSIYLCSVEEIHGGAQHFGDGTRLSIL.

The chain carries TRBV7-6 and TRBJ2-3; TRBD1 matches 11 bases. This CDR3 is built from 16 residues. Germline CDR1 reads SGHVS; CDR2 reads FNYEAQ. The J segment lost 1 base and the V segment lost 4 bases, leaving 4 bases of the junction unmatched. For the CDR3, the DNA is TGTGCCAGCAGCTCTTGGACAGGGGGCGGCACAGATACGCAGTATTTT. Protein product: CASSSWTGGGTDTQYF.

This rearrangement joins TRBV7-3 to TRBJ2-3, with D uncertain. V lost 3 bases and J 3 bases, leaving 4 bases between the germline ends. Germline V gene data show CDR1 as SGHTA and CDR2 as FQGTGA. This CDR3 has 12 amino acids. DNA for the CDR3: TGTGCCAGCAGCTTTGGGACAGATACGCAGTATTTT. As protein: CASSFGTDTQYF.

In DNA form, the CDR3 reads TGTGCCTGGAGTGTACAGGGGTCCCCCAAAAACATTCAGTACTTC. This gives the protein CAWSVQGSPKNIQYF. This chain links TRBV30 with TRBJ2-4; TRBD1 matches 7 bases. Germline CDR1 GTSNPN, CDR2 SVGIG (reference sequence). With 0 bases clipped from V and 2 bases from J, the junction kept 4 bases outside the gene matches. This CDR3 is 15 amino acids long.